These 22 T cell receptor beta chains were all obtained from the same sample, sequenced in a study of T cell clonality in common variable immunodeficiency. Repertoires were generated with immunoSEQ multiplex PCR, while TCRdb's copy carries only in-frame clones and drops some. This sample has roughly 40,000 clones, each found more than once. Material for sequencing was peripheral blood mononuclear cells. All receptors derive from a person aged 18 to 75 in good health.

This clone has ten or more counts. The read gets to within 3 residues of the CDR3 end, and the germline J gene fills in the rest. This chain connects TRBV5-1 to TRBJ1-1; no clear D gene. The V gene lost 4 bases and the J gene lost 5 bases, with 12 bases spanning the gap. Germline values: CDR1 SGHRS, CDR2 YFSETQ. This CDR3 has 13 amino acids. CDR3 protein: CASSLSGETEAFF. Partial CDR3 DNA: TGCGCCAGCAGCCTTTCAGGTGAGACTGAA.

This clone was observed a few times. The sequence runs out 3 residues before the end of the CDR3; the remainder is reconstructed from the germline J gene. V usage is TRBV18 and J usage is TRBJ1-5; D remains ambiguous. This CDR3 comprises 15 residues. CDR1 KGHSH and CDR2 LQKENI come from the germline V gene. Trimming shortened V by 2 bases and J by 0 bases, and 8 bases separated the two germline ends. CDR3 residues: CASSPSGISNQPQHF. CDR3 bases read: TGTGCCAGCTCACCATCGGGGATTAGCAATCAGCCC.

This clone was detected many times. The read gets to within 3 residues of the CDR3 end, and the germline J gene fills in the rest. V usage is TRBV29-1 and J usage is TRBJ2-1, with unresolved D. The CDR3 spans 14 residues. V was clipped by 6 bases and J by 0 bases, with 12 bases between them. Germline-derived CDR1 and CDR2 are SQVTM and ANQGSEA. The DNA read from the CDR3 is TGCAGCGTCCAAGCTGGTTTCTCCTACAATGAG. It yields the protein CSVQAGFSYNE. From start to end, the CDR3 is CSVQAGFSYNEQFF.

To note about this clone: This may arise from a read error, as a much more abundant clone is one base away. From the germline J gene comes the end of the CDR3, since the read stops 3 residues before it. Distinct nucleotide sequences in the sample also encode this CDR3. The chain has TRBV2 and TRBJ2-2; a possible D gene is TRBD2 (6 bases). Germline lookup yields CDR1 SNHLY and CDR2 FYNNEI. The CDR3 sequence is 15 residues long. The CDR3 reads CASSAGTRGTGELFF. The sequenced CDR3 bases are TGCGCCAGCAGTGCGGGAACTCGGGGTACCGGGGAG.

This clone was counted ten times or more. The sequenced CDR3 bases are TGCAGTGCCCAGGATGGTAGCGGGTCCCACGAG. Translated: CSAQDGSGSHE. The whole CDR3 sequence is CSAQDGSGSHEQYF. The gene calls are TRBV20-1 and TRBJ2-7; 7 nucleotides agree with TRBD2. The CDR3 goes on 3 residues after the read ends, and that part is filled in from the germline J gene. The V and J ends lost 6 bases and 5 bases, in that order; junction bases with no gene match: 13. Germline CDR1 reads DFQATT; CDR2 reads SNEGSKA (reference sequence). CDR3 size: 14 residues.

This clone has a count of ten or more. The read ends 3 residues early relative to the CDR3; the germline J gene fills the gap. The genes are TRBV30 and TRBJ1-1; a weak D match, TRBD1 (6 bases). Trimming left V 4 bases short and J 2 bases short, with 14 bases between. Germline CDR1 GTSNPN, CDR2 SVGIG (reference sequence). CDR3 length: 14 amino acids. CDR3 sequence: CAWTSKGVNTEAFF. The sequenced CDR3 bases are TGTGCCTGGACCTCTAAGGGGGTTAACACTGAA.

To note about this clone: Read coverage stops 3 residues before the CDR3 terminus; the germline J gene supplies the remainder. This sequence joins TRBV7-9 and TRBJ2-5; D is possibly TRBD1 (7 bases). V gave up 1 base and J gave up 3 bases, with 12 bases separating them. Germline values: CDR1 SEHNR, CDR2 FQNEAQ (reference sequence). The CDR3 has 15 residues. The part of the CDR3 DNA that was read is TGTGCCAGCAGCTTAGGAGGCAGGGGGGAAGAGACC. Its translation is CASSLGGRGEET. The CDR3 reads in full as CASSLGGRGEETQYF.

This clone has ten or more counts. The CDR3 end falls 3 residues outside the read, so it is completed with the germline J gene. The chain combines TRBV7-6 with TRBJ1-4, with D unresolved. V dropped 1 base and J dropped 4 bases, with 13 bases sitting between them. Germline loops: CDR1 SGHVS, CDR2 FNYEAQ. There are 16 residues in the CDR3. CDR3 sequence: CASSLVPGQFNEKLFF. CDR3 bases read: TGTGCCAGCAGCTTAGTACCGGGTCAGTTTAATGAAAAA.

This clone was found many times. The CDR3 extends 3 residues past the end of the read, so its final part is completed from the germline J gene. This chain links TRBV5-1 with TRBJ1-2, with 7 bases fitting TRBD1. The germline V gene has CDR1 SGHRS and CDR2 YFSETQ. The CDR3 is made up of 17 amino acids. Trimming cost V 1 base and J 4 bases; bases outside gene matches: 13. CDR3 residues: CASSLSRTGSGGYGYTF. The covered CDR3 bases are TGCGCCAGCAGCTTGAGCCGGACAGGCTCGGGTGGCTATGGC.

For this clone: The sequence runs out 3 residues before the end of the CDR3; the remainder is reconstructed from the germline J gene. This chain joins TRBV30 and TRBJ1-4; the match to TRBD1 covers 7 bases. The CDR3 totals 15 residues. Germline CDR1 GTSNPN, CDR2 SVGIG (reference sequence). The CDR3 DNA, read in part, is TGTGCCTGGGACTCCGACAGGGAAGTTACCTCACCA. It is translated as CAWDSDREVTSP. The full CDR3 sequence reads CAWDSDREVTSPLFF.

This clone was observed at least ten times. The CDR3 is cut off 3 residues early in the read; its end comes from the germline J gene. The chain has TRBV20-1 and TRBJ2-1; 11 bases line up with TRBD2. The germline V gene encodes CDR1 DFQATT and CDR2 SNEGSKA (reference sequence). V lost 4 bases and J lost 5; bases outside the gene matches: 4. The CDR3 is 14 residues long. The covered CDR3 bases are TGCAGTGCTAATAGCGGGAGGGAAAACAATGAG. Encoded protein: CSANSGRENNE. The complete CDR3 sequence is CSANSGRENNEQFF.

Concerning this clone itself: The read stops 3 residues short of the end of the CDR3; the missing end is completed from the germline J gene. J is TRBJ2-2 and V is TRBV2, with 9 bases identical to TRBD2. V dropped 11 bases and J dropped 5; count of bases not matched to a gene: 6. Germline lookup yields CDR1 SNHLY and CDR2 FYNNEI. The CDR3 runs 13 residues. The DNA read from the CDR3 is TGTGCCGGAACTAGCGGGTATACCGGGGAG. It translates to CAGTSGYTGE. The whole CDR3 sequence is CAGTSGYTGELFF. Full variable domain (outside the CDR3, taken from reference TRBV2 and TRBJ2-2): EPEVTQTPSHQVTQMGQEVILRCVPISNHLYFYWYRQILGQKVEFLVSFYNNEISEKSEIFDDQFSVERPDGSNFTLKIRSTKLEDSAMYFCAGTSGYTGELFFGEGSRLTVL.

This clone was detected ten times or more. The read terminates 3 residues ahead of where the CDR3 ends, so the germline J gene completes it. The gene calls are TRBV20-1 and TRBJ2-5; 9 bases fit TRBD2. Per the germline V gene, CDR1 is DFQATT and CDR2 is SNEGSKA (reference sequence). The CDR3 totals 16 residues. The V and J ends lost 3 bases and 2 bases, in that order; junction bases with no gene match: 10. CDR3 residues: CSASNFISGGQETQYF. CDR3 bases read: TGCAGTGCTAGCAATTTCATTAGCGGGGGACAAGAGACC.

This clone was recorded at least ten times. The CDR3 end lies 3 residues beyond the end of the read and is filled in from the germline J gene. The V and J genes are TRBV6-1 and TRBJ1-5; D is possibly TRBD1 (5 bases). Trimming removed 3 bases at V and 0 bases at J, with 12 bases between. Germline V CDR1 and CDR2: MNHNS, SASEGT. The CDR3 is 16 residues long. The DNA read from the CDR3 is TGTGCCAGCAGTGAGACAGTGAGGTATAGCAATCAGCCC. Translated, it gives CASSETVRYSNQP. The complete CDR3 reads CASSETVRYSNQPQHF.

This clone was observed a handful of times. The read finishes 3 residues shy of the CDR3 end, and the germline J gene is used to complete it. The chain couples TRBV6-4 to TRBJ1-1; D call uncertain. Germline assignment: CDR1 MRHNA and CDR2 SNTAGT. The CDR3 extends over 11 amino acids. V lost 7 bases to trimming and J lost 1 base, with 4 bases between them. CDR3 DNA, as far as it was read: TGTGCCAGCATTCAGAACACTGAA. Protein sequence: CASIQNTE. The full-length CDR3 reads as CASIQNTEAFF.

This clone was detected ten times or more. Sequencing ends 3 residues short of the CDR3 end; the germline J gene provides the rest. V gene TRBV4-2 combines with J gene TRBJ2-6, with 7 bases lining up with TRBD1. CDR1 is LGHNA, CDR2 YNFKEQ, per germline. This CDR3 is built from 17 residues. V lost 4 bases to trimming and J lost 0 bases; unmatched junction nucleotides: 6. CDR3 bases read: TGTGCCAGCAGCCCCCAACCAGGGGGCTCTGGGGCCAACGTC. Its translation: CASSPQPGGSGANV. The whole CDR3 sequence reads CASSPQPGGSGANVLTF.

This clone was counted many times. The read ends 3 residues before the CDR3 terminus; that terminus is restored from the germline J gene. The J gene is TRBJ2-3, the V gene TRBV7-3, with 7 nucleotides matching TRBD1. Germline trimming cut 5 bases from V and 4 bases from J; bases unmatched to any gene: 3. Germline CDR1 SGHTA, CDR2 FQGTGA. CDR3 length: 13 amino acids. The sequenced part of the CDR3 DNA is TGTGCCAGCAGCCCGGACAGGCCAGATACG. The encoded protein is CASSPDRPDT. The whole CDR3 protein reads CASSPDRPDTQYF.

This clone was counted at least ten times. The CDR3 reads CASGWAPNTEAFF. Incomplete CDR3 DNA: TGTGCTAGTGGTTGGGCCCCTAACACTGAA. The V and J genes are TRBV12-5 and TRBJ1-1; D gene unclear. The CDR3 extends 3 residues past the end of the read, so its final part is completed from the germline J gene. The germline V and J ends were trimmed by 4 bases and 2 bases, with 8 bases remaining between them. Germline assignment: CDR1 LGHNT and CDR2 FRNRAP. This CDR3 has 13 residues.

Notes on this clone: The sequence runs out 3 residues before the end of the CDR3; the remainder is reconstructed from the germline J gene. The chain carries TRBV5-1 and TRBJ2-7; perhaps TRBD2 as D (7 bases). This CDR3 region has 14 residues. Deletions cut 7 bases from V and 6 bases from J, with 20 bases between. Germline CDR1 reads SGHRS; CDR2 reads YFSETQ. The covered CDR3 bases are TGCGCCAGCTCGGTAGTCGGAGGGGGGGCCGAG. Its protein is CASSVVGGGAE. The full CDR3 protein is CASSVVGGGAEQYF. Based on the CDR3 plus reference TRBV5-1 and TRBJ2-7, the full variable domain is KAGVTQTPRYLIKTRGQQVTLSCSPISGHRSVSWYQQTPGQGLQFLFEYFSETQRNKGNFPGRFSGRQFSNSRSEMNVSTLELGDSALYLCASSVVGGGAEQYFGPGTRLTVT.

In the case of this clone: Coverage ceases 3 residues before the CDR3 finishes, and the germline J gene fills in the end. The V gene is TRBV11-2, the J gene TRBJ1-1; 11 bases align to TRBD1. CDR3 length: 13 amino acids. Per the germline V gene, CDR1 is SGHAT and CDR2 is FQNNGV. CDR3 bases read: TGTGCCAGCAGCTCTGGGACAGGGGGGGAA. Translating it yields CASSSGTGGE. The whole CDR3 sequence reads CASSSGTGGEAFF.

The part of the CDR3 DNA that was read is TGTGCCAGCAGACAGACTAGCGGCTACGAG. Protein product: CASRQTSGYE. The CDR3, in full, reads CASRQTSGYEQYF. The chain links TRBV2 to TRBJ2-7, with 9 bases matching TRBD2. The CDR3 goes on 3 residues after the read ends, and that part is filled in from the germline J gene. The germline V gene has CDR1 SNHLY and CDR2 FYNNEI. The CDR3 is made up of 13 amino acids. V lost 6 bases and J lost 3; bases outside the gene matches: 3.

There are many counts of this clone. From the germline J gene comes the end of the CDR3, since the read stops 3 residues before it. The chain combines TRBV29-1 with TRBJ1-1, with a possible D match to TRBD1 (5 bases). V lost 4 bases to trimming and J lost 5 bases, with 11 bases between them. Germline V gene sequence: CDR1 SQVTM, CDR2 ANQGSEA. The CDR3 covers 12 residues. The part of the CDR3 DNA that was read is TGCAGCGTTGTAATGGGGCGAACTGAA. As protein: CSVVMGRTE. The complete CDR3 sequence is CSVVMGRTEAFF.